One and the same sample provided the 31 T cell receptor beta chains below, sequenced in a study of T cell responses to AZD1222 COVID-19 vaccine. Assay: immunoSEQ multiplex PCR; the TCRdb copy retains only in-frame clones and omits some. The sample has 130,000 or so clones; 90% are singletons. Sequenced here: peripheral blood, sampled on day 0 of AZD1222 vaccination. These receptor sequences come from an adult in good health.

This chain links TRBV7-9 with TRBJ1-4; 8 bases are a match to TRBD1. Germline values: CDR1 SEHNR, CDR2 FQNEAQ (reference sequence). The CDR3 consists of 14 residues. The ends lost 5 bases at V and 12 bases at J; junction bases unmatched: 11. As DNA, the CDR3 is TGTGCCAGCAGCGACCGACAGGGGATGGTAGAACTGTTTTTT. Protein sequence: CASSDRQGMVELFF.

The V and J genes are TRBV30 and TRBJ1-3; tentatively, D is TRBD1 (6 bases). The CDR3 contains 14 residues. CDR1 is GTSNPN, CDR2 SVGIG, per germline (reference sequence). V was pared by 4 bases and J by 4 bases, with 14 bases between. CDR3 bases: TGTGCCTGGACGGGGGGCATGAGGGGAAACACCATATATTTT. Encoded protein: CAWTGGMRGNTIYF. Drawing the rest from reference TRBV30 and TRBJ1-3, the complete variable domain is SQTIHQWPATLVQPVGSPLSLECTVEGTSNPNLYWYRQAAGRGLQLLFYSVGIGQISSEVPQNLSASRPQDRQFILSSKKLLLSDSGFYLCAWTGGMRGNTIYFGEGSWLTVV.

The J gene is TRBJ1-4, the V gene TRBV5-1; no clear D gene. The CDR3 has 16 residues. With 4 bases removed from V and 0 bases from J, the gap between germline ends came to 13 bases. Germline values: CDR1 SGHRS, CDR2 YFSETQ. The CDR3 DNA sequence: TGCGCCAGCAGCCCTACAGCAAGCGCAACTAATGAAAAACTGTTTTTT. Its translation: CASSPTASATNEKLFF. The variable domain in full, completed from reference TRBV5-1 and TRBJ1-4, reads KAGVTQTPRYLIKTRGQQVTLSCSPISGHRSVSWYQQTPGQGLQFLFEYFSETQRNKGNFPGRFSGRQFSNSRSEMNVSTLELGDSALYLCASSPTASATNEKLFFGSGTQLSVL.

V usage is TRBV19 and J usage is TRBJ2-2; 7 positions agree with TRBD1. Per germline, CDR1 LNHDA and CDR2 SQIVND (reference sequence). After removal of 5 bases from V and 4 bases from J, the junction contained 4 bases not matched to a gene. CDR3 length: 14 amino acids. The CDR3 sequence: CASSRTGGTGELFF. The CDR3 DNA sequence: TGTGCCAGTAGTCGGACAGGCGGCACCGGGGAGCTGTTTTTT.

Note on this clone: Sequence at one end of the junction differs from germline and may be a read error. This rearrangement joins TRBV7-2 to TRBJ2-2, with D possibly being TRBD1 or TRBD2 (5 bases each). The CDR3 is made up of 17 amino acids. Germline V gene sequence: CDR1 SGHTA, CDR2 FQGNSA. CDR3 nucleotides: TGTGCCAGCAGTCGGGGCCTCCGGGAATCGAAGACCGGGGAGCTGTTTTTT. It is translated as CASSRGLRESKTGELFF.

This chain connects TRBV4-1 to TRBJ1-5; D gene unclear. Looked up from germline, CDR1 is MGHRA and CDR2 is YSYEKL. CDR3 length: 16 amino acids. Trimming left V 1 base short and J 6 bases short, with 16 bases between. The CDR3 bases are TGCGCCAGCAGCCAAGTAGGAGGCATTATCGGTCAGCCCCAGCATTTT. Translating gives CASSQVGGIIGQPQHF.

The chain carries TRBV19 and TRBJ2-7; 8 bases match TRBD1. This CDR3 spans 14 amino acids. Trimming at V came to 5 bases and at J to 5 bases, leaving 8 bases not matched to a gene. CDR1 LNHDA and CDR2 SQIVND come from the germline V gene (reference sequence). The CDR3 DNA reads as TGTGCCAGTAGTTCTCGACAGGGGAGGAACGAGCAGTACTTC. Translated: CASSSRQGRNEQYF.

This sequence joins TRBV19 and TRBJ2-4; weak D call: TRBD2 (6 bases). Germline V gene sequence: CDR1 LNHDA, CDR2 SQIVND (reference sequence). CDR3 length equals 14 residues. Deletions cut 2 bases from V and 5 bases from J, with 10 bases between. This chain's CDR3 is CASSIMGTENIQYF. CDR3 DNA sequence: TGTGCCAGTAGTATAATGGGGACTGAAAACATTCAGTACTTC.

The chain links TRBV2 to TRBJ2-2, with 11 bases identical to TRBD2. V lost 2 bases to trimming and J lost 3 bases; unmatched junction nucleotides: 2. This CDR3 comprises 16 residues. The germline gives CDR1 SNHLY, CDR2 FYNNEI. The CDR3 loop is CASSERLAGYTGELFF. CDR3 bases: TGTGCCAGCAGTGAACGACTAGCGGGGTACACCGGGGAGCTGTTTTTT. Full variable domain (missing parts from reference TRBV2 and TRBJ2-2): EPEVTQTPSHQVTQMGQEVILRCVPISNHLYFYWYRQILGQKVEFLVSFYNNEISEKSEIFDDQFSVERPDGSNFTLKIRSTKLEDSAMYFCASSERLAGYTGELFFGEGSRLTVL.

The V and J genes are TRBV24-1 and TRBJ2-1, with 9 bases lining up with TRBD2. CDR1 and CDR2 from the germline V gene are KGHDR and SFDVKD. The CDR3 contains 18 residues. V was clipped by 2 bases and J by 0 bases; unmatched bases: 7. Here the CDR3 reads CATSDYLSGGSSYNEQFF. In DNA, the CDR3 is TGTGCCACCAGTGATTACCTTAGCGGGGGAAGCTCCTACAATGAGCAGTTCTTC.

The chain links TRBV28 to TRBJ1-4; D ambiguous. CDR1 MDHEN and CDR2 SYDVKM come from the germline V gene. V lost 0 bases and J lost 7, with 12 bases in between. The CDR3 loop spans 15 amino acids. CDR3 DNA sequence: TGTGCCAGCAGTTTATGGCGAAACCTGGGTGAAAAACTGTTTTTT. As protein: CASSLWRNLGEKLFF.

The rearrangement uses TRBV20-1 and TRBJ2-5, with a possible D match to TRBD2 (6 bases). The CDR3 has 14 amino acids. Per the germline V gene, CDR1 is DFQATT and CDR2 is SNEGSKA (reference sequence). V lost 3 bases and J lost 4, with 15 bases in between. CDR3 in amino acids: CSASSGGRGETQYF. CDR3 in DNA: TGCAGTGCTAGTTCCGGGGGACGGGGAGAGACCCAGTACTTC.

J is TRBJ1-3 and V is TRBV6-1, with 10 bases matching TRBD1. J lost 5 bases, V lost 3 bases, and 7 bases had no gene match. Germline V lookup: CDR1 MNHNS, CDR2 SASEGT. This CDR3 is 16 amino acids long. CDR3 DNA sequence: TGTGCCAGCAGTGACCCCCGGACAGGGGGAAGAAACACCATATATTTT. This codes for CASSDPRTGGRNTIYF.

The rearrangement uses TRBV24-1 and TRBJ2-1; 7 bases fit TRBD2. The V segment lost 6 bases and the J segment 2 bases; nucleotides outside the gene matches: 9. Germline loops: CDR1 KGHDR, CDR2 SFDVKD. The CDR3 totals 16 residues. CDR3 loop: CATSSSGKATYNEQFF. The CDR3 DNA sequence: TGTGCCACCAGTTCTAGCGGCAAAGCTACCTACAATGAGCAGTTCTTC.

The chain has TRBV30 and TRBJ1-2; no definite D call. This CDR3 has 14 residues. The V gene lost 0 bases and the J gene lost 4 bases, with 12 bases spanning the gap. Germline CDR1 GTSNPN, CDR2 SVGIG (reference sequence). CDR3 bases: TGTGCCTGGAGTGTGGCAGAAAGCGGCTATGGCTACACCTTC. Translation: CAWSVAESGYGYTF.

CDR3 amino acids: CASSLVWTEAFF. CDR3 nucleotide sequence: TGTGCCAGCAGCTTAGTTTGGACTGAAGCTTTCTTT. The V and J genes are TRBV11-2 and TRBJ1-1; D is unclear. Trimming removed 1 base from V and 5 bases from J, with 5 bases in between. CDR1 and CDR2 (germline): SGHAT, FQNNGV. The CDR3 covers 12 residues.

The V gene is TRBV7-8, the J gene TRBJ1-5, with a tentative D call TRBD1 (6 bases). Trimming cost V 5 bases and J 2 bases, with 16 bases left between them. In germline, CDR1 is SGHVS, CDR2 FQNEAQ. The length of the CDR3 is 16 residues. The CDR3 loop reads CASSPRGPSGNQPQHF. DNA for the CDR3: TGTGCCAGCAGCCCACGGGGGCCCAGCGGCAATCAGCCCCAGCATTTT.

This chain connects TRBV12-5 to TRBJ2-7, with TRBD2 as a possible D gene (6 bases). CDR1 LGHNT and CDR2 FRNRAP come from the germline V gene. The CDR3 extends over 12 amino acids. Deletions cut 7 bases from V and 6 bases from J, with 13 bases between. CDR3 amino acids: CASARDGGEQYF. The DNA for the CDR3 is TGTGCTAGTGCCAGGGACGGGGGCGAGCAGTACTTC. The variable domain in full, with the rest retrieved from reference TRBV12-5 and TRBJ2-7, is DARVTQTPRHKVTEMGQEVTMRCQPILGHNTVFWYRQTMMQGLELLAYFRNRAPLDDSGMPKDRFSAEMPDATLATLKIQPSEPRDSAVYFCASARDGGEQYFGPGTRLTVT.

The chain uses TRBV24-1 and TRBJ2-1; TRBD1 or TRBD2 may be the D gene (7 bases each). The CDR3 totals 16 residues. The germline V gene has CDR1 KGHDR and CDR2 SFDVKD. V gave up 9 bases and J gave up 5 bases, with 22 bases separating them. The CDR3 loop is CATGGVGTAGNNEQFF. The CDR3 nucleotides are TGTGCCACCGGGGGGGTAGGGACAGCGGGAAACAATGAGCAGTTCTTC.

J is TRBJ2-1 and V is TRBV18; 10 positions agree with TRBD2. Trimming took 1 base from V and 6 from J; bases not matched to a gene: 3. The V gene's germline CDR1 is KGHSH and CDR2 LQKENI. The CDR3 is 15 amino acids. The chain's CDR3 is CASSPLAGGGNEQFF. Written as DNA, the CDR3 is TGTGCCAGCTCACCACTAGCGGGGGGAGGCAATGAGCAGTTCTTC.

The chain employs TRBV3-1 (or the pseudogene TRBV3-2) and TRBJ2-7; 8 nucleotides agree with TRBD1. CDR1 LGHDT and CDR2 YNNKEL come from the germline V gene (reference sequence). This CDR3 comprises 15 residues. The V segment lost 4 bases and the J segment 3 bases; nucleotides outside the gene matches: 8. The chain's CDR3 is CASSPLGTGGYEQYF. CDR3 coding DNA: TGTGCCAGCAGCCCACTCGGGACAGGAGGCTACGAGCAGTACTTC.

The gene calls are TRBV27 and TRBJ2-3; D assignment may be TRBD1 or TRBD2 (7 bases each). Between the trimmed V and J ends, which lost 7 bases and 5 bases, there was a span of 19 bases. The CDR3 extends over 15 amino acids. The V gene's germline CDR1 is MNHEY and CDR2 SMNVEV (reference sequence). CDR3 in DNA: TGTGCCAGCAACCCGGGGAGGGGGCTAGTAGATACGCAGTATTTT. Translation gives CASNPGRGLVDTQYF.

The rearrangement links TRBV9 to TRBJ1-1; 8 positions match TRBD1. V gave up 5 bases and J gave up 3 bases; unmatched junction bases: 6. CDR3 length: 14 amino acids. The germline gives CDR1 SGDLS, CDR2 YYNGEE. The CDR3 nucleotides read TGTGCCAGCAGGCCAACAGGGGGACACACTGAAGCTTTCTTT. This sequence encodes CASRPTGGHTEAFF.

J is TRBJ1-3 and V is TRBV5-6, with 7 bases identical to TRBD1. The V gene's germline CDR1 is SGHDT and CDR2 YYEEEE. The J segment lost 4 bases and the V segment lost 2 bases, leaving 6 bases of the junction unmatched. The CDR3 is 15 amino acids. The CDR3 nucleotides are TGTGCCAGCAGCTTAAGGGGGCCTGCGGGAAACACCATATATTTT. This codes for CASSLRGPAGNTIYF.

V and J are TRBV5-1 and TRBJ1-2, with D maybe TRBD1 (6 bases). The length of the CDR3 is 14 residues. Per germline, CDR1 SGHRS and CDR2 YFSETQ. Trimming removed 6 bases at V and 4 bases at J, with 16 bases between. The chain's CDR3 is CASKLGGESYGYTF. As DNA, the CDR3 is TGCGCCAGCAAATTAGGGGGAGAGAGCTATGGCTACACCTTC.

This chain links TRBV7-2 with TRBJ2-2; D is unresolved. The CDR3 has 15 amino acids. V lost 3 bases and J 6 bases, leaving 14 bases between the germline ends. Looked up from germline, CDR1 is SGHTA and CDR2 is FQGNSA. In DNA form, the CDR3 reads TGTGCCAGCAGCTTCCTTTCCGGTTGGGCCGGGGAGCTGTTTTTT. It codes for CASSFLSGWAGELFF.

The chain is built from TRBV18 and TRBJ1-3; no clear D gene. This CDR3 spans 15 amino acids. Trimming shortened V by 0 bases and J by 2 bases, and 8 bases separated the two germline ends. Germline V gives CDR1 KGHSH, CDR2 LQKENI. CDR3 DNA: TGTGCCAGCTCACCACCCGGCGACCCTGGAAACACCATATATTTT. This encodes CASSPPGDPGNTIYF.

The chain recombines TRBV19 with TRBJ1-3; 7 bases line up with TRBD1. CDR1 and CDR2 (germline): LNHDA, SQIVND (reference sequence). J was trimmed by 2 bases and V by 9 bases; bases with no gene match: 4. The CDR3 sequence is 13 residues long. CDR3 loop: CASSGGAGNTIYF. CDR3 in DNA: TGTGCCAGCTCAGGGGGAGCTGGAAACACCATATATTTT.

For this clone: Other DNA sequences in this specimen translate into the identical CDR3. The chain is built from TRBV5-1 and TRBJ2-6; possibly TRBD2 for D (5 bases). The V end lost 0 bases, the J end lost 0 bases, and 7 bases lay between the germline ends. Germline CDR1 is SGHRS and CDR2 is YFSETQ. This CDR3 contains 16 residues. As DNA, the CDR3 is TGCGCCAGCAGCTTGGGAGGGAGCTCTGGGGCCAACGTCCTGACTTTC. Translated: CASSLGGSSGANVLTF.

This clone has just one count. V is TRBV30 and J is TRBJ1-2; D is unresolved. The CDR3 has 14 residues. CDR1 GTSNPN and CDR2 SVGIG come from the germline V gene (reference sequence). The V end was cut by 4 bases, the J end by 2 bases, with 14 bases between. For the CDR3, the DNA is TGTGCCTGGACTGGTACCCTTACAAACTATGGCTACACCTTC. This codes for CAWTGTLTNYGYTF.

The chain links TRBV9 to TRBJ2-2; D is undetermined. The length of the CDR3 is 14 residues. Germline-derived CDR1 and CDR2 are SGDLS and YYNGEE. Trimming cost V 5 bases and J 4 bases, with 12 bases left between them. CDR3 nucleotide sequence: TGTGCCAGCAGGGGTAGCAGGATCACCGGGGAGCTGTTTTTT. Its translation is CASRGSRITGELFF.